These 14 T cell receptor beta chains originate from one sample sequenced in a study of blood T cell repertoires in COVID-19. Measured with immunoSEQ multiplex PCR; TCRdb has only the in-frame clones, and not every one. The repertoire includes about 230,000 clones, approximately 88% of them detected once, and approximately 30% sits in the top ten. Sequenced material: peripheral blood. The source of these receptors is a man in his forties with acute or convalescent COVID-19.

The rearrangement uses TRBV7-9 and TRBJ1-3; 10 bases fit TRBD1. Trimming at V came to 2 bases and at J to 13 bases, leaving 8 bases not matched to a gene. CDR1 and CDR2 from the germline V gene are SEHNR and FQNEAQ (reference sequence). The CDR3 consists of 14 residues. Here the CDR3 DNA reads TGTGCCAGCAGCTTAAGGGACAGGGGTGTCCCTATATATTTT. Residues: CASSLRDRGVPIYF.

The chain employs TRBV10-1 and TRBJ1-1, with 9 positions matching TRBD1. This CDR3 contains 14 residues. V lost 4 bases to trimming and J lost 5 bases; unmatched junction nucleotides: 5. Looked up from germline, CDR1 is WNHNN and CDR2 is SYGVQD (reference sequence). The CDR3 is CASSGHRGPTEAFF. CDR3 coding DNA: TGCGCCAGCAGTGGTCACAGGGGGCCGACTGAAGCTTTCTTT.

The CDR3 is CASSYPGQLDTEAFF. For the CDR3, the DNA is TGTGCCAGCAGTTACCCCGGACAGCTAGACACTGAAGCTTTCTTT. The J gene is TRBJ1-1, the V gene TRBV6-6, with D possibly being TRBD1 (6 bases). The V end was cut by 2 bases, the J end by 3 bases, with 13 bases between. The CDR3 length is 15 residues. The germline gives CDR1 MNHNY, CDR2 SVGAGI (reference sequence).

In the case of this clone: Other nucleotide sequences from this sample produce the same CDR3. This sequence joins TRBV7-9 and TRBJ2-1; TRBD2 aligns across 11 bases. Germline V lookup: CDR1 SEHNR, CDR2 FQNEAQ (reference sequence). The CDR3 length is 15 residues. V dropped 3 bases and J dropped 3; count of bases not matched to a gene: 1. The CDR3 protein is CASSLGLADYNEQFF. In nucleotides, the CDR3 is TGTGCCAGCAGCTTGGGACTAGCGGACTACAATGAGCAGTTCTTC.

This clone has only one observation. CDR3 region: CASSPGDRGPGNTIYF. Here the CDR3 DNA reads TGTGCCAGCAGTCCCGGGGACAGGGGGCCTGGAAACACCATATATTTT. This sequence joins TRBV27 and TRBJ1-3, with 12 bases that match TRBD1. The CDR3 extends over 16 amino acids. With V trimmed by 5 bases and J by 2 bases, 4 bases remained unmatched. Looked up from germline, CDR1 is MNHEY and CDR2 is SMNVEV (reference sequence).

This chain uses TRBV3-1 (or the pseudogene TRBV3-2) with TRBJ2-7, with D tentatively TRBD2 (6 bases). CDR3 length equals 15 residues. Trimming removed 1 base from V and 3 bases from J, with 13 bases in between. Germline V gene sequence: CDR1 LGHDT, CDR2 YNNKEL (reference sequence). The CDR3 here is CASSQVGDSGYEQYF. CDR3 DNA: TGTGCCAGCAGCCAAGTTGGGGACTCTGGCTACGAGCAGTACTTC.

The chain carries TRBV7-9 and TRBJ2-1, with 8 bases matching TRBD1. J was trimmed by 10 bases and V by 3 bases; bases with no gene match: 8. CDR3 size: 14 residues. Germline CDR1 SEHNR, CDR2 FQNEAQ (reference sequence). The CDR3 region has the DNA TGTGCCAGCAGCTTGGTGACAGGGGTTATCGAGCAGTTCTTC. It specifies CASSLVTGVIEQFF.

The chain recombines TRBV29-1 with TRBJ1-1; weak D call: TRBD1 (6 bases). CDR1 and CDR2 (germline): SQVTM, ANQGSEA. This CDR3 has 15 residues. Trimming pared 8 bases from V and 3 bases from J, leaving 22 bases between. The CDR3 DNA sequence: TGCAGCATATTCAGGGGCATAGGGCTGGACACTGAAGCTTTCTTT. Encoded protein: CSIFRGIGLDTEAFF.

The J gene is TRBJ2-2, the V gene TRBV7-9; no firm D call. CDR1 is SEHNR, CDR2 FQNEAQ, per germline (reference sequence). The CDR3 spans 14 residues. V was clipped by 0 bases and J by 6 bases, with 8 bases between them. CDR3 sequence reads: CASSLALRSGELFF. In DNA, the CDR3 is TGTGCCAGCAGCTTAGCGCTGAGGTCCGGGGAGCTGTTTTTT.

This clone came up a few times. V is TRBV5-8 and J is TRBJ2-7; D remains ambiguous. Trimming took off 5 bases at V and 0 bases at J, with 12 bases between the two ends. CDR1 is SGHTS, CDR2 YDEGEE, per germline. The CDR3 spans 14 residues. The CDR3 sequence is CASSFDASSYEQYF. The CDR3 DNA reads as TGTGCCAGCAGTTTCGACGCTAGCTCCTACGAGCAGTACTTC. Full variable domain (rest looked up from reference TRBV5-8 and TRBJ2-7): EAGVTQSPTHLIKTRGQQATLRCSPISGHTSVYWYQQALGLGLQFLLWYDEGEERNRGNFPPRFSGRQFPNYSSELNVNALELEDSALYLCASSFDASSYEQYFGPGTRLTVT.

The V gene is TRBV27, the J gene TRBJ2-3; TRBD2 matches 11 bases. CDR1 MNHEY and CDR2 SMNVEV come from the germline V gene (reference sequence). V was pared by 6 bases and J by 6 bases, with 8 bases of the junction left unmatched. The CDR3 sequence is 15 residues long. The CDR3 DNA is TGTGCCAGCAGAGCACTAGCGGGAGTCTTGGATACGCAGTATTTT. Protein product: CASRALAGVLDTQYF.

The genes are TRBV12-3 or TRBV12-4 and TRBJ2-3; D is unclear. The CDR3 loop spans 13 amino acids. The V and J ends lost 6 bases and 0 bases respectively, with 7 bases between them. CDR3 coding DNA: TGTGCCAGCAGCGACTGGAGCACAGATACGCAGTATTTT. Its protein is CASSDWSTDTQYF.

This clone was detected a few times. J is TRBJ1-6 and V is TRBV25-1, with 7 bases fitting TRBD1. The CDR3 contains 16 residues. V shed 1 base, J shed 8 bases, and the junction held 8 bases outside the gene matches. Germline CDR1 and CDR2: MGHDK and SYGVNS. The CDR3 coding sequence is TGTGCCAGCAGTGAATTCAGACAGGGATGGGATTCACCCCTCCACTTT. Protein sequence: CASSEFRQGWDSPLHF.

The chain joins TRBV7-8 to TRBJ1-5; D call uncertain. Trimming took off 5 bases at V and 0 bases at J, with 11 bases between the two ends. Germline V gene sequence: CDR1 SGHVS, CDR2 FQNEAQ. The CDR3 has 15 amino acids. CDR3 DNA: TGTGCCAGCAGCCCGAGCCGGGTTAGCAATCAGCCCCAGCATTTT. This translates into CASSPSRVSNQPQHF.